These 11 T cell receptor beta chains share one sample of origin, sequenced in a study of identical twins. TCRdb re-called the 5' RACE reads through MiXCR, storing one row per CDR3 protein. The sample shows hundreds of thousands of distinct CDR3 sequences, approximately 6% of them seen only once. Sequencing input: naive T cells sorted from blood. Receptors were obtained from a man aged 18 to 30 in good health.

The gene calls are TRBV7-2 and TRBJ2-2, with 11 bases aligning to TRBD2. The CDR3 length is 17 residues. V gave up 2 bases and J gave up 6 bases; unmatched junction bases: 8. The germline V gene encodes CDR1 SGHTA and CDR2 FQGNSA. The CDR3 sequence is CASSLSVAGGRAGELFF. CDR3 nucleotides: TGTGCCAGCAGCTTATCGGTAGCGGGAGGGCGGGCCGGGGAGCTGTTTTTT.

The chain employs TRBV30 and TRBJ2-5, with D perhaps being TRBD1 or TRBD2 (6 bases each). The CDR3 totals 13 residues. Germline CDR1 GTSNPN, CDR2 SVGIG (reference sequence). Trimming removed 0 bases at V and 5 bases at J, with 10 bases between. The DNA for the CDR3 is TGTGCCTGGAGTGTCGGGGGCTGGGAGACCCAGTACTTC. This gives the protein CAWSVGGWETQYF.

The V gene is TRBV9, the J gene TRBJ2-2; no reliable D call. The CDR3 covers 14 residues. V was pared by 0 bases and J by 3 bases, with 6 bases between. Germline V gene lookup returns CDR1 SGDLS and CDR2 YYNGEE. The CDR3 nucleotides read TGTGCCAGCAGCGTAGGTCAATACACCGGGGAGCTGTTTTTT. Its protein is CASSVGQYTGELFF.

This clonotype has at least ten counts. V and J are TRBV5-1 and TRBJ2-2, with 9 bases that match TRBD2. V was clipped by 7 bases and J by 1 base; unmatched bases: 2. The CDR3 sequence is 14 residues long. In germline, CDR1 is SGHRS, CDR2 YFSETQ. In nucleotides, the CDR3 is TGCGCCAGCGAGACTAGCGGGAACACCGGGGAGCTGTTTTTT. This codes for CASETSGNTGELFF.

This clonotype was observed many times. The rearrangement links TRBV6-1 to TRBJ1-2, with 8 bases aligning to TRBD1. This CDR3 is built from 13 residues. The J segment lost 6 bases and the V segment lost 5 bases, leaving 5 bases of the junction unmatched. Germline assignment: CDR1 MNHNS and CDR2 SASEGT. CDR3 nucleotides: TGTGCCAGCAGTCCCAGACAGGGGAATGGCTACACCTTC. Its translation: CASSPRQGNGYTF.

This clonotype was seen at least ten times. The chain recombines TRBV29-1 with TRBJ2-1; TRBD1 matches at 7 bases. Germline CDR1 SQVTM, CDR2 ANQGSEA. V was clipped by 2 bases and J by 5 bases; unmatched bases: 6. This CDR3 contains 14 residues. The CDR3, as DNA: TGCAGCGTTGAATCCAGGGGGTTGAACAATGAGCAGTTCTTC. Translation gives CSVESRGLNNEQFF.

The CDR3 DNA sequence: TGTGCCAGCAGTTTGTTGGGGCCCGGTGAAGCTTTCTTT. Translating gives CASSLLGPGEAFF. J is TRBJ1-1 and V is TRBV12-3 or TRBV12-4; possible D gene TRBD1, 5 bases. The V end was cut by 3 bases, the J end by 7 bases, with 12 bases between. This CDR3 contains 13 residues.

This clonotype was seen at least ten times. The V and J genes are TRBV6-2 or TRBV6-3 and TRBJ2-1; 16 positions agree with TRBD2. This CDR3 region has 14 residues. The V gene end was trimmed by 5 bases and the J gene end by 13 bases; junction bases not matched to a gene: 5. The germline CDR1 and CDR2 sequences are MNHEY and SVGEGT. The DNA of the CDR3 is TGTGCCAGCAGTCCGGGACTAGCGGGAGGGCCTCAGTTCTTC. Its translation: CASSPGLAGGPQFF.

In this sample, this clonotype turned up a few times. This chain links TRBV5-1 with TRBJ2-5; possible D gene TRBD1, 6 bases. V was pared by 3 bases and J by 7 bases, with 19 bases between. The CDR3 is made up of 15 amino acids. CDR1 SGHRS and CDR2 YFSETQ come from the germline V gene. The CDR3 DNA reads as TGCGCCAGCAGCTACCGACAGGACCCAGTGGGGACCCAGTACTTC. Translated: CASSYRQDPVGTQYF.

This clonotype was seen only a few times. The chain uses TRBV7-9 and TRBJ2-1, with D possibly being TRBD1 (5 bases). Trimming pared 7 bases from V and 5 bases from J, leaving 18 bases between. Germline CDR1 is SEHNR and CDR2 is FQNEAQ (reference sequence). The length of the CDR3 is 15 residues. This CDR3 reads CASISQGRRDNEQFF. The CDR3, as DNA: TGTGCCAGCATCTCCCAGGGCCGTAGGGACAATGAGCAGTTCTTC.

This chain uses TRBV5-6 with TRBJ1-1, with TRBD1 matching 10 bases. The V and J ends lost 0 bases and 3 bases, in that order; junction bases with no gene match: 2. The V gene's germline CDR1 is SGHDT and CDR2 YYEEEE. The CDR3 sequence is 15 residues long. In DNA, the CDR3 is TGTGCCAGCAGCTTGGAAGGGACAGGGGACACTGAAGCTTTCTTT. Its protein is CASSLEGTGDTEAFF.